The rows below give T cell receptor beta chains drawn from one sample of a study of T cells in Graves' hyperthyroidism and ophthalmopathy. From the multiplex PCR reads, TCRdb called clonotypes with MiXCR, one entry per CDR3 protein. The profile shows some 510,000 distinct CDR3 sequences, about 45% of them singletons. The specimen was peripheral blood or thyroid tissue (not recorded which). The receptor source for this set is a woman aged 18-29 years with Graves' hyperthyroidism. Each CDR3 is given with its conserved first and last residue. The D gene is left open where the match is weak. A clone size is listed for some rows: how often the clone was seen (once, few, many), or a class if it is expanded.

j_call: TRBJ2-7; v_call: TRBV29-1; d_call: .; clone_size: .; cdr3_aa: CSVESRGYLREQYF; cdr3_nt: TGCAGCGTTGAATCGCGCGGTTACCTACGGGAGCAGTACTTC
j_call: TRBJ2-5; v_call: TRBV12-3/TRBV12-4; d_call: TRBD1; clone_size: few; cdr3_aa: CASRHPGQQETQYF; cdr3_nt: TGTGCCAGCAGGCACCCGGGACAGCAAGAGACCCAGTACTTC
j_call: TRBJ2-6; v_call: TRBV5-1; d_call: .; clone_size: .; cdr3_aa: CASSFGGWIYRSGANVLTF; cdr3_nt: TGCGCCAGCAGCTTCGGAGGGTGGATCTACCGCTCTGGGGCCAACGTCCTGACTTTC
j_call: TRBJ2-7; v_call: TRBV5-4; d_call: TRBD2; clone_size: few; cdr3_aa: CASSLETSASGPYEQYF; cdr3_nt: TGTGCCAGCAGCTTGGAGACTAGCGCAAGCGGACCCTACGAGCAGTACTTC
j_call: TRBJ1-5; v_call: TRBV11-3; d_call: .; clone_size: .; cdr3_aa: CASSRGRSQPQHF; cdr3_nt: TGTGCCAGCAGCCGGGGACGAAGTCAGCCCCAGCATTTT
j_call: TRBJ1-2; v_call: TRBV25-1; d_call: .; clone_size: .; cdr3_aa: CASSEVGTYGYTF; cdr3_nt: TGTGCCAGCAGTGAAGTGGGGACGTATGGCTACACCTTC
j_call: TRBJ2-7; v_call: TRBV20-1; d_call: TRBD1; clone_size: .; cdr3_aa: CSARLGGGEQYF; cdr3_nt: TGCAGTGCTAGATTAGGGGGCGGCGAGCAGTACTTC
j_call: TRBJ1-1; v_call: TRBV6-4; d_call: .; clone_size: few; cdr3_aa: CASSYGTRTEAFF; cdr3_nt: TGTGCCAGCAGTTACGGGACCAGGACTGAAGCTTTCTTT
j_call: TRBJ1-4; v_call: TRBV20-1; d_call: .; clone_size: few; cdr3_aa: CSARVLINEKLFF; cdr3_nt: TGCAGTGCTAGAGTGCTCATTAATGAAAAACTGTTTTTT
j_call: TRBJ2-5; v_call: TRBV29-1; d_call: .; clone_size: many; cdr3_aa: CSVGRGGQETQYF; cdr3_nt: TGCAGCGTTGGGAGGGGAGGCCAAGAGACCCAGTACTTC
j_call: TRBJ2-7; v_call: TRBV7-2; d_call: .; clone_size: many; cdr3_aa: CASSLGGSQSYEQYF; cdr3_nt: TGTGCCAGCAGCTTAGGCGGCAGTCAATCCTACGAGCAGTACTTC
j_call: TRBJ1-3; v_call: TRBV7-9; d_call: .; clone_size: many; cdr3_aa: CASSQAGNTIYF; cdr3_nt: TGTGCCAGCAGCCAAGCTGGAAACACCATATATTTT
j_call: TRBJ1-1; v_call: TRBV29-1; d_call: .; clone_size: few; cdr3_aa: CSVPGPSTEAFF; cdr3_nt: TGCAGCGTACCTGGACCGAGCACTGAAGCTTTCTTT
j_call: TRBJ2-2; v_call: TRBV15; d_call: .; clone_size: .; cdr3_aa: CATSREVANTGELFF; cdr3_nt: TGTGCCACCAGCAGAGAAGTCGCGAACACCGGGGAGCTGTTTTTT
j_call: TRBJ2-5; v_call: TRBV10-3; d_call: TRBD1; clone_size: .; cdr3_aa: CASSSSGDSRETQYF; cdr3_nt: TGTGCCAGCAGTAGTTCAGGGGACAGCAGGGAGACCCAGTACTTC
j_call: TRBJ2-2; v_call: TRBV14; d_call: .; clone_size: .; cdr3_aa: CASSQRTGSTGELFF; cdr3_nt: TGTGCCAGCAGCCAACGTACGGGGTCAACCGGGGAGCTGTTTTTT